The 17 T cell receptor beta chains below all came from one sample that was sequenced in a study of response to subunit inactivated influenza vaccine. TCRdb recomputed calls from the RT-PCR reads with MiXCR, one row per CDR3 protein. This table holds 500,000 to 600,000 distinct CDR3 sequences, 15% to 20% found once. Sequences were derived from CD4+ T cells sorted from PBMCs, sampled 23 to 25 months after vaccination. These receptor sequences come from a man between 50 and 69 years old who received an inactivated influenza vaccine.

This clonotype was picked up one time. The chain is built from TRBV12-3 or TRBV12-4 and TRBJ2-5, with a weak D call TRBD1 (7 bases). This CDR3 spans 14 amino acids. Trimming pared 3 bases from V and 5 bases from J, leaving 13 bases between. The CDR3 coding sequence is TGTGCCAGCAGTTTTGTCGGGGGACAGGAGACCCAGTACTTC. Protein: CASSFVGGQETQYF.

The chain is built from TRBV27 and TRBJ1-4; the match to TRBD1 covers 7 bases. V lost 3 bases and J lost 5; bases outside the gene matches: 6. The CDR3 contains 15 residues. In germline, CDR1 is MNHEY, CDR2 SMNVEV (reference sequence). DNA for the CDR3: TGTGCCAGCAGTTTTACCCTGGACAGGAATGAAAAACTGTTTTTT. It encodes CASSFTLDRNEKLFF.

On this clonotype: The CDR3 ends on some other residue instead of the conserved phenylalanine or tryptophan, so this is likely a read error. Written as DNA, the CDR3 is TGTGCCAGCAGTTTAGGGGTCACTAGCTCTGGAAACACCATATATTTG. This translates into CASSLGVTSSGNTIYL. The chain recombines TRBV12-3 or TRBV12-4 with TRBJ1-3, with D unclear. This CDR3 spans 16 amino acids. V lost 1 base to trimming and J lost 0 bases, with 10 bases between them.

This clonotype has more than one count but fewer than ten. The chain couples TRBV7-2 to TRBJ2-3; TRBD2 matches 11 bases. The CDR3 spans 16 residues. Germline trimming cut 5 bases from V and 6 bases from J; bases unmatched to any gene: 10. CDR1 and CDR2 (germline): SGHTA, FQGNSA. The CDR3 spells CASSLDLAGGRDTQYF. CDR3 DNA: TGTGCCAGCAGCCTAGACCTAGCGGGGGGACGTGATACGCAGTATTTT.

The rearrangement joins TRBV6-5 to TRBJ1-1; the match to TRBD1 covers 7 bases. The length of the CDR3 is 15 residues. Germline V lookup: CDR1 MNHEY, CDR2 SVGAGI. V lost 2 bases, J lost 0 bases, and 3 bases stayed unmatched. The DNA for the CDR3 is TGTGCCAGCAGTTACCAGGACAGGATGAACACTGAAGCTTTCTTT. Protein sequence: CASSYQDRMNTEAFF.

The sample holds a few counts of this clonotype. The J gene is TRBJ1-4, the V gene TRBV18; 10 nucleotides line up with TRBD1. The germline V gene encodes CDR1 KGHSH and CDR2 LQKENI. The length of the CDR3 is 17 residues. The trim removed 0 bases at V and 6 bases at J, leaving 7 bases unmatched. Here the CDR3 reads CASSPPNVGTGDEKLFF. The CDR3 bases are TGTGCCAGCTCACCACCGAACGTCGGGACAGGGGATGAAAAACTGTTTTTT.

The chain combines TRBV4-2 with TRBJ2-4; D might be TRBD2 (5 bases). Germline CDR1 reads LGHNA; CDR2 reads YNFKEQ. The germline V and J ends were trimmed by 0 bases and 8 bases, with 17 bases remaining between them. This CDR3 contains 16 residues. DNA of the CDR3: TGTGCCAGCAGCCAAGATCCCTTTGGGAGTATCGACATTCAGTACTTC. Its protein is CASSQDPFGSIDIQYF.

This clonotype appeared many times. The J gene is TRBJ2-7, the V gene TRBV12-3 or TRBV12-4; 7 bases are a match to TRBD1. V gave up 5 bases and J gave up 4 bases; unmatched junction bases: 5. The CDR3 totals 13 residues. The CDR3 region has the DNA TGTGCCAGCAGTCCGGGACAGCCTTACGAGCAGTACTTC. Its protein is CASSPGQPYEQYF.

The rearrangement joins TRBV5-1 to TRBJ1-3; 8 bases are shared with TRBD1. CDR1 and CDR2 from the germline V gene are SGHRS and YFSETQ. The V and J ends lost 4 bases and 3 bases, in that order; junction bases with no gene match: 3. The CDR3 contains 14 residues. As DNA, the CDR3 is TGCGCCAGCAGCAAACAGGGGGATGGAAACACCATATATTTT. Its translation: CASSKQGDGNTIYF. The full variable domain, with the rest looked up from reference TRBV5-1 and TRBJ1-3, is KAGVTQTPRYLIKTRGQQVTLSCSPISGHRSVSWYQQTPGQGLQFLFEYFSETQRNKGNFPGRFSGRQFSNSRSEMNVSTLELGDSALYLCASSKQGDGNTIYFGEGSWLTVV.

The rearrangement joins TRBV7-2 to TRBJ2-1; no firm D call. The CDR3 is 10 amino acids. Trimming shortened V by 9 bases and J by 6 bases, and 6 bases separated the two germline ends. The germline gives CDR1 SGHTA, CDR2 FQGNSA. The CDR3 protein is CARNSNEQFF. The CDR3 nucleotides are TGTGCCAGAAATAGCAATGAGCAGTTCTTC. The full variable domain, in which reference TRBV7-2 and TRBJ2-1 provide the parts outside the CDR3, is GAGVSQSPSNKVTEKGKDVELRCDPISGHTALYWYRQSLGQGLEFLIYFQGNSAPDKSGLPSDRFSAERTGGSVSTLTIQRTQQEDSAVYLCARNSNEQFFGPGTRLTVL.

The sample holds a few counts of this clonotype. This chain uses TRBV12-5 with TRBJ2-5; possible D gene TRBD1, 6 bases. V lost 6 bases to trimming and J lost 0 bases, with 11 bases between them. The CDR3 has 14 amino acids. From germline, CDR1 is LGHNT and CDR2 FRNRAP. Written as DNA, the CDR3 is TGTGCTAGTGGCTCGACAGGTAACCAAGAGACCCAGTACTTC. Translation gives CASGSTGNQETQYF.

The rearrangement uses TRBV29-1 and TRBJ2-1; 10 bases are shared with TRBD2. Germline V gene data show CDR1 as SQVTM and CDR2 as ANQGSEA. The CDR3 covers 17 residues. J was trimmed by 4 bases and V by 0 bases; bases with no gene match: 9. CDR3: CSVEDMSSGRYYNEQFF. CDR3 coding DNA: TGCAGCGTTGAAGATATGTCTAGCGGGAGATATTACAATGAGCAGTTCTTC.

In DNA form, the CDR3 reads TGCGCCAGCAGCTGGCAGGGGAACACTGAAGCTTTCTTT. This translates into CASSWQGNTEAFF. The gene calls are TRBV5-1 and TRBJ1-1, with a weak D call TRBD1 (5 bases). Germline values: CDR1 SGHRS, CDR2 YFSETQ. This CDR3 contains 13 residues. The V end was cut by 3 bases, the J end by 1 base, with 7 bases between. Full variable domain (rest looked up from reference TRBV5-1 and TRBJ1-1): KAGVTQTPRYLIKTRGQQVTLSCSPISGHRSVSWYQQTPGQGLQFLFEYFSETQRNKGNFPGRFSGRQFSNSRSEMNVSTLELGDSALYLCASSWQGNTEAFFGQGTRLTVV.

This rearrangement joins TRBV3-1 to TRBJ2-7; TRBD1 is a possible D gene (5 bases). There are 15 residues in the CDR3. V lost 0 bases and J 3 bases, leaving 12 bases between the germline ends. Germline-derived CDR1 and CDR2 are LGHDT and YNNKEL (reference sequence). The CDR3 DNA sequence: TGTGCCAGCAGCCAAGACAGGGCGCAAGGCTACGAGCAGTACTTC. This encodes CASSQDRAQGYEQYF.

The chain links TRBV15 to TRBJ1-3; D gene unclear. Germline lookup yields CDR1 LNHNV and CDR2 YYDKDF (reference sequence). This CDR3 is 15 amino acids long. The germline V and J ends were trimmed by 0 bases and 1 base, with 7 bases remaining between them. The DNA for the CDR3 is TGTGCCACCAGCAGAGATCTCGAATCTGGAAACACCATATATTTT. It encodes CATSRDLESGNTIYF.

This clonotype showed up just a few times. J is TRBJ2-3 and V is TRBV3-1; D is possibly TRBD1 or TRBD2 (6 bases each). Germline V gene data show CDR1 as LGHDT and CDR2 as YNNKEL (reference sequence). The V gene lost 5 bases and the J gene lost 9 bases, with 18 bases spanning the gap. The CDR3 has 14 amino acids. In nucleotides, the CDR3 is TGTGCCAGCAGCTATAGGGGGGAGGACTCCACGCAGTATTTT. Its translation is CASSYRGEDSTQYF.

This clonotype appeared a single time. The CDR3 sequence: CASSLQSSYNEQFF. DNA of the CDR3: TGTGCCAGCAGCTTGCAAAGCTCCTACAATGAGCAGTTCTTC. V usage is TRBV11-3 and J usage is TRBJ2-1; D is unclear. V gave up 3 bases and J gave up 0 bases, with 6 bases separating them. Germline CDR1 reads SGHNT; CDR2 reads YENEEA. The length of the CDR3 is 14 residues.